This TCR beta chain was documented in a study of shared clonotypes between healthy human individuals. Findings and limits, study-wide: It was the few donors that limited the genetic and exposure-history diversity represented. Deeper or shallower sequencing was expected to change how clonotypes are shared among donors.

Concerning this clone: The antigen is unknown.

The authors ran the assay at deep level. Clones were read by immunoSEQ multiplex PCR, and TCRdb kept only the in-frame ones, dropping some. Of about half a million clones in the sample, 65% to 85% were seen once. The CDR3 is made up of 15 amino acids. In germline, CDR1 is WSHSY, CDR2 SAAADI. V dropped 3 bases and J dropped 0 bases, with 11 bases sitting between them. The rearrangement links TRBV10-2 to TRBJ1-2, with D perhaps matching TRBD1 (5 bases). The sequencing sample was made of PBMCs. This sequence originates from a woman aged 40 to 50 in good health. Some clones in this sample may be carry-over from other donors' samples. CDR3 nucleotides: TGCGCCAGCAGTGACCGGGGGGTCCCTAACTATGGCTACACCTTC. The encoded protein is CASSDRGVPNYGYTF.